These 9 T cell receptor beta chains were all obtained from the same sample, sequenced in a study of OX40 agonist ivuxolimab in advanced cancers. Here immunoSEQ multiplex PCR was the method, and the copy in TCRdb shows in-frame clones only, minus some. The data contain 55,000 to 90,000 clones, just over 85% of them singletons. Sequencing was performed on CD4+ or CD8+ T cells sorted from blood, taken in a trial of the OX40 agonist ivuxolimab. The receptor set was obtained from an adult with an advanced solid tumor such as melanoma, head and neck, liver or kidney cancer.

The sample holds one count of this clone. The chain is built from TRBV5-1 and TRBJ2-3, with D maybe TRBD1 (5 bases). Germline lookup yields CDR1 SGHRS and CDR2 YFSETQ. Deletions cut 0 bases from V and 2 bases from J, with 7 bases between. The CDR3 totals 14 residues. This CDR3 reads CASSLGTLTDTQYF. CDR3 nucleotides: TGCGCCAGCAGCTTGGGGACACTCACAGATACGCAGTATTTT.

The chain joins TRBV4-2 to TRBJ1-1; the D is unclear. V was shortened by 7 bases and J by 3 bases, with 18 bases between the two germline ends. The CDR3 has 15 residues. Germline V gene sequence: CDR1 LGHNA, CDR2 YNFKEQ. The chain's CDR3 is CASKLSRQSYTEAFF. Here the CDR3 DNA reads TGTGCCAGCAAACTTTCACGGCAGTCCTACACTGAAGCTTTCTTT.

The rearrangement joins TRBV15 to TRBJ2-5; D possibly matches TRBD1 or TRBD2 (5 bases each). This CDR3 region has 18 residues. The germline V gene has CDR1 LNHNV and CDR2 YYDKDF (reference sequence). V lost 5 bases and J 5 bases, leaving 27 bases between the germline ends. The DNA of the CDR3 is TGTGCCACCAGCTTACCCCCCCGGGACCAAGGAGTCCGGGAGACCCAGTACTTC. Its translation is CATSLPPRDQGVRETQYF.

The chain employs TRBV7-3 and TRBJ1-6; D call uncertain. CDR3 length: 14 residues. Between the trimmed V and J ends, which lost 2 bases and 10 bases, there was a span of 12 bases. Germline CDR1 and CDR2: SGHTA and FQGTGA. CDR3 nucleotide sequence: TGTGCCAGCAGCTTATCCCCACTTCAATCACCCCTCCACTTT. Its protein is CASSLSPLQSPLHF.

This clone showed up many times. The chain joins TRBV2 to TRBJ1-1; D gene uncertain. This CDR3 region has 13 residues. V was clipped by 6 bases and J by 6 bases, with 14 bases between them. The germline CDR1 and CDR2 sequences are SNHLY and FYNNEI. CDR3 bases: TGTGCCAGCAGCGTGGACGTCCGGGCTGAAGCTTTCTTT. This translates into CASSVDVRAEAFF.

CDR3 protein: CASSRPGLQETQYF. CDR3 nucleotide sequence: TGTGCCAGCAGTCGACCGGGACTGCAAGAGACCCAGTACTTC. The gene calls are TRBV27 and TRBJ2-5; D is possibly TRBD2 (6 bases). With 5 bases removed from V and 2 bases from J, the gap between germline ends came to 12 bases. Per germline, CDR1 MNHEY and CDR2 SMNVEV (reference sequence). The CDR3 runs 14 residues.

This clone was detected once. The chain recombines TRBV6-6 with TRBJ2-2; TRBD2 agrees at 10 bases. The CDR3 totals 15 residues. The ends lost 6 bases at V and 4 bases at J; junction bases unmatched: 5. The germline V gene encodes CDR1 MNHNY and CDR2 SVGAGI (reference sequence). The CDR3 here is CASRQRLAGTGELFF. Written as DNA, the CDR3 is TGTGCCAGCAGGCAGAGACTAGCGGGCACCGGGGAGCTGTTTTTT.

The chain combines TRBV7-8 with TRBJ1-4, with a possible D match to TRBD1 (5 bases). Germline V gene lookup returns CDR1 SGHVS and CDR2 FQNEAQ. V dropped 5 bases and J dropped 4 bases, with 17 bases sitting between them. The CDR3 spans 16 residues. The CDR3 DNA is TGTGCCAGCAGCCCGGGTCGTAGGGACTTTAATGAAAAACTGTTTTTT. Protein sequence: CASSPGRRDFNEKLFF.

The gene calls are TRBV10-3 and TRBJ2-1; 10 nucleotides match TRBD2. CDR1 and CDR2 (germline): ENHRY, SYGVKD. This CDR3 spans 15 amino acids. V was clipped by 7 bases and J by 0 bases; unmatched bases: 3. CDR3 region: CAIKASGSSYNEQFF. The DNA for the CDR3 is TGTGCCATCAAGGCTAGCGGGAGCTCCTACAATGAGCAGTTCTTC.